This paragraph reports one TCR beta chain. In the original processing: It was from reference gene primer amplification that nucleated cell counts were estimated. Clones were sequenced by immunoSEQ multiplex PCR, and TCRdb holds only the in-frame ones, with some missing. That table furnishes V, J and clone size, whereas the DNA furnished D and trimming. The sample carries roughly 700,000 clones, 70% to 90% recorded once. Germline V gene sequence: CDR1 MNHEY, CDR2 SVGAGI. The CDR3 extends over 15 amino acids. The trim removed 5 bases at V and 0 bases at J, leaving 6 bases unmatched. This sample stems from a study of blood T cell repertoires in COVID-19. Whole-study context: Sites in the United States, Italy and Spain provided acute and convalescent COVID-19 samples. T cells, B-cell-depleted T cells, or PBMCs supplied cDNA or gDNA.

The sequenced sample was peripheral blood. This receptor was taken from a woman younger than 30 with acute or convalescent COVID-19. The V gene is TRBV6-5, the J gene TRBJ1-2; TRBD1 matches 7 bases. The CDR3 DNA reads TGTGCCAGCAGTACAGGGGTCGGGGCTAACTATGGCTACACCTTC. This sequence encodes CASSTGVGANYGYTF.